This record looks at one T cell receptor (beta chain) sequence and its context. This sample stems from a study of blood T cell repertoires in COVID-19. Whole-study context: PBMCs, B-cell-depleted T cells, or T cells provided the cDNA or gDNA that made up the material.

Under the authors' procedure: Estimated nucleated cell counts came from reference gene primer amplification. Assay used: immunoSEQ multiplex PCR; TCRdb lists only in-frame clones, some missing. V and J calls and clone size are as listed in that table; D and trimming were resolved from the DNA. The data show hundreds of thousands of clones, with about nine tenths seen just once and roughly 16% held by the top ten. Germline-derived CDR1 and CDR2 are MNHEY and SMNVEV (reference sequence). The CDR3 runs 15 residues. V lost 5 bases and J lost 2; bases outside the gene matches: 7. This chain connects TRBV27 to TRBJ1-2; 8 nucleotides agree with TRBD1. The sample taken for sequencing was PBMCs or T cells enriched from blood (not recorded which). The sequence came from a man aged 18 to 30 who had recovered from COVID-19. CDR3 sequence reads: CASSVGTGRNYGYTF. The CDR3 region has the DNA TGTGCCAGCAGTGTCGGGACAGGACGAAACTATGGCTACACCTTC.